This TCR beta chain was recovered during a study of cytomegalovirus exposure and HLA in healthy donors. The PCR employed 60 Vbeta primers together with 13 Jbeta primers. Some clones are missing from TCRdb's copy, which holds only in-frame ones; the method was immunoSEQ multiplex PCR. The data show some 130,000 clones, with 82% seen just once and approximately 10% held by the top ten. All donors participated as healthy donors of bone marrow. This clonotype was sampled from a male donor in good health and CMV-seropositive. Material: PBMCs.

CDR3 DNA sequence: TGTGCCAGCAGTTTTTGGACAAGCCGGCAATATAAGCCCCAGCATTTT. It specifies CASSFWTSRQYKPQHF. The chain links TRBV28 to TRBJ1-5; possible D gene TRBD1, 5 bases. CDR3 size: 16 residues. CDR1 is MDHEN, CDR2 SYDVKM, per germline. Trimming shortened V by 3 bases and J by 8 bases, and 20 bases separated the two germline ends.